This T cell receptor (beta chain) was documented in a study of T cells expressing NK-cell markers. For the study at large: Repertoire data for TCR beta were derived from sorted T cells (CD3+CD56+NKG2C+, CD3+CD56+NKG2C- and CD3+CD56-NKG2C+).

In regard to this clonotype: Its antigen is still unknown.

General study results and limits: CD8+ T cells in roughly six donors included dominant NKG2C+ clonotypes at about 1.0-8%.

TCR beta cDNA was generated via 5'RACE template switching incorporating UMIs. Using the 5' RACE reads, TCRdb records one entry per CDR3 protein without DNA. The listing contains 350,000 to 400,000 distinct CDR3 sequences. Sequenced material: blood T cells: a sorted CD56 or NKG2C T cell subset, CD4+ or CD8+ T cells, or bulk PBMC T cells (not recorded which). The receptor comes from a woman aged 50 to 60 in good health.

The CDR3 spells CATSSWDTQETQYF. The gene calls are TRBV15 and TRBJ2-5; TCRdb's D gene call, TRBD1, goes unchecked for lack of DNA. The CDR3 is 14 amino acids. Germline CDR1 is LNHNV and CDR2 is YYDKDF (reference sequence).